The present entry profiles one T cell receptor (beta chain) with its context. These data belong to a study of shared clonotypes between healthy human individuals. Each subset's genomic DNA was shared equally among a number of immunoSEQ plates. This table comes from immunoSEQ multiplex PCR, and its TCRdb copy is limited to in-frame clones, with some not included. The sample has about 1.1 million clones, 78% seen once. Into CD45RA+ naive and CD45RA-negative memory subsets, the CD4+ cells were split. The germline V and J ends were trimmed by 8 bases and 0 bases, with 11 bases remaining between them. CDR3 length: 13 residues. Germline V CDR1 and CDR2: SQVTM, ANQGSEA.

Material: memory CD4+ T cells from PBMCs. Sample subset: CD45RA-negative fraction. The TCR was taken from a man between 18 and 35 years old in good health. Some clones in this sample may be carry-over from other donors' samples. This chain connects TRBV29-1 to TRBJ2-1; D remains ambiguous. Here the CDR3 reads CSHRLSSYNEQFF. CDR3 bases: TGCAGCCACCGTCTCTCCTCCTACAATGAGCAGTTCTTC.